This TCR beta chain was observed in a study of shared clonotypes between healthy human individuals. The wider study: The study drew on a couple of women and three men aged 18 to 49 as donors.

Deep-level assay runs were performed. Repertoires were generated with immunoSEQ multiplex PCR, while TCRdb's copy carries only in-frame clones and drops some. The data contain around 700,000 clones, about 90% of them seen just once; the ten biggest clones take up roughly 22%. Regarding the study as a whole: Owing to a small donor count, the genetic and exposure-history diversity represented was limited. Against clonotypes common to all four donors, non-shared ones had lower generation probabilities.

Naive-designated CD8 cells lacked CD45RO, were positively enriched for CCR7, and omitted terminally differentiated effector memory CD45RA+ cells. The germline V gene encodes CDR1 MDHEN and CDR2 SYDVKM. V was cut by 4 bases and J by 2 bases, with 12 bases left in between. This CDR3 is built from 14 residues. For this clone: The antigen is not known.

The gene calls are TRBV28 and TRBJ2-7; maybe TRBD1 (6 bases). This TCR came from a man younger than 45 in good health. The sample taken for sequencing was naive CD8+ T cells sorted from blood. CDR3 DNA sequence: TGTGCCAGCAGTTCCTCGACAGGAGCCTACGAGCAGTACTTC. This codes for CASSSSTGAYEQYF.